The next 22 T cell receptor beta chains were all read from a single sample in a study of cytomegalovirus exposure and HLA in healthy donors. It was with 60 Vbeta and 13 Jbeta primers that the PCR ran. Data came from immunoSEQ multiplex PCR; TCRdb stores just in-frame clones and leaves some out. The sample lists roughly 160,000 clones, around 84% occurring once. Sequencing input: PBMCs. The receptors shown here come from a man aged 25 to 40 in good health and CMV-seropositive.

V and J are TRBV6-6 and TRBJ1-5; D is perhaps TRBD1 (5 bases). The germline V and J ends were trimmed by 2 bases and 6 bases, with 17 bases remaining between them. Germline loops: CDR1 MNHNY, CDR2 SVGAGI (reference sequence). The CDR3 has 16 residues. Written as DNA, the CDR3 is TGTGCCAGCAGTTACAGCGATGGCAGGGAAGGTCAGCCCCAGCATTTT. As protein: CASSYSDGREGQPQHF.

This chain uses TRBV14 with TRBJ2-1, with 10 bases aligning to TRBD2. The germline CDR1 and CDR2 sequences are SGHDN and FVKESK. This CDR3 region has 17 residues. Trimming at V came to 0 bases and at J to 5 bases, leaving 7 bases not matched to a gene. This chain's CDR3 is CASSQELTSGNNNEQFF. DNA for the CDR3: TGTGCCAGCAGCCAAGAGTTAACTAGCGGGAACAACAATGAGCAGTTCTTC.

The chain joins TRBV11-3 to TRBJ2-7, with 14 bases that match TRBD2. V trimming: 7 bases; J trimming: 3 bases; junction bases outside the gene matches: 5. Per germline, CDR1 SGHNT and CDR2 YENEEA. The CDR3 has 15 residues. CDR3 coding DNA: TGTGCCAGCAAACCGGGACTAGCGGGAGACTACGAGCAGTACGTC. This translates into CASKPGLAGDYEQYV.

A few counts support this clone. This chain joins TRBV4-1 and TRBJ2-1; 13 positions agree with TRBD2. Germline loops: CDR1 MGHRA, CDR2 YSYEKL. The CDR3 runs to 17 residues. Trimming removed 3 bases from V and 0 bases from J; junction bases left unmatched: 2. The CDR3 nucleotides are TGCGCCAGCAGCCATCGACTAGCGGGAGGCTCCTACAATGAGCAGTTCTTC. It is translated as CASSHRLAGGSYNEQFF.

This clone was seen only a few times. V usage is TRBV5-1 and J usage is TRBJ2-1; 7 bases agree with TRBD2. The ends lost 4 bases at V and 0 bases at J; junction bases unmatched: 4. CDR1 and CDR2 from the germline V gene are SGHRS and YFSETQ. This CDR3 region has 15 residues. The CDR3 here is CASSILAASYNEQFF. In nucleotides, the CDR3 is TGCGCCAGCAGCATCCTAGCGGCCTCCTACAATGAGCAGTTCTTC.

The chain couples TRBV27 to TRBJ2-7; 9 positions match TRBD2. Trimming cost V 5 bases and J 0 bases; bases outside gene matches: 8. The CDR3 consists of 16 residues. Per germline, CDR1 MNHEY and CDR2 SMNVEV (reference sequence). The CDR3 protein is CASSGGSGRSSYEQYF. DNA for the CDR3: TGTGCCAGCAGTGGTGGGAGCGGGAGGAGCTCCTACGAGCAGTACTTC.

The chain joins TRBV16 to TRBJ2-3; D is possibly TRBD2 (6 bases). This CDR3 region has 16 residues. Between the trimmed V and J ends, which lost 3 bases and 5 bases, there was a span of 18 bases. Germline V gene lookup returns CDR1 KGHSY and CDR2 FQNENV. For the CDR3, the DNA is TGTGCCAGCAGCCAGATACGGGAGTCCCCCCGAGATACGCAGTATTTT. Protein product: CASSQIRESPRDTQYF.

This chain connects TRBV28 to TRBJ1-1; D remains unclear. Trimming removed 6 bases at V and 0 bases at J, with 14 bases between. The length of the CDR3 is 15 residues. Germline-derived CDR1 and CDR2 are MDHEN and SYDVKM. As DNA, the CDR3 is TGTGCCAGCAGGCCACCGAGTACAGTGAACACTGAAGCTTTCTTT. This sequence encodes CASRPPSTVNTEAFF.

On this clone itself: One end of the junction varies from germline; a read error may be responsible. The genes are TRBV7-3 and TRBJ2-3, with 11 bases identical to TRBD2. Per the germline V gene, CDR1 is SGHTA and CDR2 is FQGTGA. The CDR3 runs 16 residues. CDR3 sequence reads: CAGSLRPSGGRDTQYF. CDR3 bases: TGTGCCGGCAGCTTAAGGCCTAGCGGGGGGAGGGATACGCAGTATTTT.

The rearrangement uses TRBV7-2 and TRBJ1-1; 8 positions match TRBD1. This CDR3 contains 18 residues. Germline V gives CDR1 SGHTA, CDR2 FQGNSA. The V gene end was trimmed by 1 base and the J gene end by 1 base; junction bases not matched to a gene: 11. The CDR3 nucleotides read TGTGCCAGCAGCTTAGGATTTTCTGGACAGGGCGCGAACACTGAAGCTTTCTTT. Its translation is CASSLGFSGQGANTEAFF. The full variable domain, completed using reference TRBV7-2 and TRBJ1-1, is GAGVSQSPSNKVTEKGKDVELRCDPISGHTALYWYRQSLGQGLEFLIYFQGNSAPDKSGLPSDRFSAERTGGSVSTLTIQRTQQEDSAVYLCASSLGFSGQGANTEAFFGQGTRLTVV.

The chain couples TRBV9 to TRBJ1-2; D is uncertain. The germline V and J ends were trimmed by 4 bases and 0 bases, with 4 bases remaining between them. CDR3 size: 12 residues. The germline V gene encodes CDR1 SGDLS and CDR2 YYNGEE. The CDR3 region is CASSPSNYGYTF. Written as DNA, the CDR3 is TGTGCCAGCAGCCCTTCTAACTATGGCTACACCTTC.

Only one count was recorded for this clone. J is TRBJ2-4 and V is TRBV4-1; TRBD2 might be the D (5 bases). The V gene lost 2 bases and the J gene lost 2 bases, with 7 bases spanning the gap. This CDR3 spans 14 amino acids. Germline V gives CDR1 MGHRA, CDR2 YSYEKL. The CDR3 reads CASSQPGTKNIQYF. CDR3 DNA: TGCGCCAGCAGCCAACCCGGGACCAAAAACATTCAGTACTTC.

This chain links TRBV7-9 with TRBJ2-7; the D gene is possibly TRBD2 (5 bases). The germline V gene has CDR1 SEHNR and CDR2 FQNEAQ (reference sequence). CDR3 length: 16 residues. V shed 1 base and J shed 1 base, with 14 bases lying between them. The CDR3 loop is CASSLGLSGGSYEQYF. For the CDR3, the DNA is TGTGCCAGCAGCTTAGGTTTGAGCGGTGGATCCTACGAGCAGTACTTC.

V is TRBV5-1 and J is TRBJ2-2; TRBD2 matches at 14 bases. The CDR3 covers 17 residues. The germline V gene has CDR1 SGHRS and CDR2 YFSETQ. Trimming took 4 bases from V and 5 from J; bases not matched to a gene: 7. CDR3 sequence: CASSTGLAGGRTGELFF. The CDR3 nucleotides are TGCGCCAGCAGCACAGGACTAGCGGGAGGTCGGACCGGGGAGCTGTTTTTT.

This CDR3 reads CASSEGPDRVQETQYF. CDR3 nucleotides: TGTGCCAGTAGTGAAGGCCCGGACAGGGTCCAAGAGACCCAGTACTTC. This chain uses TRBV19 with TRBJ2-5, with 8 bases fitting TRBD1. The trim removed 5 bases at V and 1 base at J, leaving 9 bases unmatched. This CDR3 contains 16 residues. From germline, CDR1 is LNHDA and CDR2 SQIVND (reference sequence). The complete variable domain, with remaining parts taken from reference TRBV19 and TRBJ2-5, reads DGGITQSPKYLFRKEGQNVTLSCEQNLNHDAMYWYRQDPGQGLRLIYYSQIVNDFQKGDIAEGYSVSREKKESFPLTVTSAQKNPTAFYLCASSEGPDRVQETQYFGPGTRLLVL.

This chain links TRBV11-2 with TRBJ1-2; D not resolved. V was shortened by 4 bases and J by 4 bases, with 10 bases between the two germline ends. Germline assignment: CDR1 SGHAT and CDR2 FQNNGV. This CDR3 has 13 amino acids. DNA for the CDR3: TGTGCCAGCAGCTCCAGGCGAACCTATGGCTACACCTTC. This translates into CASSSRRTYGYTF. The variable domain in full, completed from reference TRBV11-2 and TRBJ1-2, reads EAGVAQSPRYKIIEKRQSVAFWCNPISGHATLYWYQQILGQGPKLLIQFQNNGVVDDSQLPKDRFSAERLKGVDSTLKIQPAKLEDSAVYLCASSSRRTYGYTFGSGTRLTVV.

A remark on this clone: Other DNA sequences in this specimen translate into the identical CDR3. The chain links TRBV6-5 to TRBJ1-3, with D uncertain. This CDR3 spans 16 amino acids. Trimming took off 2 bases at V and 0 bases at J, with 11 bases between the two ends. From germline, CDR1 is MNHEY and CDR2 SVGAGI. CDR3 coding DNA: TGTGCCAGCAGTTACGGAGGGTCTTACTCTGGAAACACCATATATTTT. Amino acid sequence: CASSYGGSYSGNTIYF.

V and J are TRBV5-1 and TRBJ1-2; 9 bases match TRBD1. The CDR3 contains 14 residues. The V gene's germline CDR1 is SGHRS and CDR2 YFSETQ. V trimming: 4 bases; J trimming: 2 bases; junction bases outside the gene matches: 3. The CDR3 DNA sequence: TGCGCCAGCAGCGGAGGGACAGGGAACTATGGCTACACCTTC. It is translated as CASSGGTGNYGYTF.

The chain recombines TRBV27 with TRBJ2-2; the match to TRBD1 covers 12 bases. This CDR3 has 17 residues. V was clipped by 4 bases and J by 5 bases; unmatched bases: 8. CDR1 is MNHEY, CDR2 SMNVEV, per germline (reference sequence). The CDR3 bases are TGTGCCAGCAGTTCCCGGGACAGGGGGCGCCGAACCGGGGAGCTGTTTTTT. It encodes CASSSRDRGRRTGELFF.

The chain has TRBV12-5 and TRBJ2-5, with 14 nucleotides matching TRBD2. The germline V gene has CDR1 LGHNT and CDR2 FRNRAP. Trimming took 4 bases from V and 5 from J; bases not matched to a gene: 27. The CDR3 extends over 23 amino acids. CDR3 coding DNA: TGTGCTAGTGGTTCGCCCCCGATTATCGGACTAGCGGGAGGAATACGGCAAGTGGAGACCCAGTACTTC. It codes for CASGSPPIIGLAGGIRQVETQYF.

The gene calls are TRBV7-2 and TRBJ2-1; 10 bases are shared with TRBD2. V was pared by 2 bases and J by 2 bases, with 6 bases of the junction left unmatched. This CDR3 contains 17 residues. Germline CDR1 SGHTA, CDR2 FQGNSA. Written as DNA, the CDR3 is TGTGCCAGCAGCTTATCTAGCGGGAGCCCCGCCTACAATGAGCAGTTCTTC. Translated: CASSLSSGSPAYNEQFF.

The V and J genes are TRBV5-1 and TRBJ1-2, with D unclear. CDR1 SGHRS and CDR2 YFSETQ come from the germline V gene. The germline V and J ends were trimmed by 0 bases and 7 bases, with 10 bases remaining between them. The CDR3 totals 13 residues. CDR3 protein: CASSLGQDAGYTF. The CDR3 DNA follows: TGCGCCAGCAGCTTGGGGCAGGATGCTGGCTACACCTTC.